These 4 T cell receptor beta chains were all obtained from the same sample, sequenced in a study of blood T cell repertoires in COVID-19 (dated by TCRdb to 2018 to 2021). Libraries were built with the immunoSEQ multiplex PCR assay. This is the immuneACCESS table as TCRdb keeps it, with only in-frame sequences that have V and J called. A part of the clones is gone; compared with another copy, unresolved V genes explain less than half, and the rest is unexplained. This sample lists 99,000 or so clones; about 88% were detected once. Approximately 5.1% of the sample belongs to the ten largest clones. Sequencing was done on a sample of peripheral blood. Every receptor here comes from a human donor in a cohort sampled during active COVID-19.

This CDR3 is CASSLIPGTSSSTDTQYF. Written as DNA, the CDR3 is TGCGCCAGCAGCTTGATCCCCGGGACTAGTTCCTCCACAGATACGCAGTATTTT. The chain combines TRBV5-1 with TRBJ2-3, with 8 nucleotides matching TRBD2. The V gene's germline CDR1 is SGHRS and CDR2 YFSETQ. CDR3 length equals 18 residues. Germline trimming cut 1 base from V and 2 bases from J; bases unmatched to any gene: 12.

The J gene is TRBJ1-5, the V gene TRBV19, with TRBD1 as a possible D gene (6 bases). V lost 3 bases to trimming and J lost 6 bases, with 15 bases between them. CDR1 is LNHDA and CDR2 is SQIVND in the germline V gene (reference sequence). CDR3 length: 15 residues. The DNA of the CDR3 is TGTGCCAGTAGTATGCCAGGGGACGTGGGTCAGCCCCAGCATTTT. Its translation: CASSMPGDVGQPQHF.

The chain is built from TRBV6-6 and TRBJ2-4; 10 bases line up with TRBD1. This CDR3 has 15 amino acids. The V and J ends lost 6 bases and 7 bases, in that order; junction bases with no gene match: 9. Germline CDR1 and CDR2: MNHNY and SVGAGI (reference sequence). Written as DNA, the CDR3 is TGTGCCAGCAGCACCGGGACAGGGGTGAGGAACATTCAGTACTTC. Its protein product is CASSTGTGVRNIQYF.

This clone has only one observation. The gene calls are TRBV19 and TRBJ2-2; D gene ambiguous. Trimming took 8 bases from V and 0 from J, leaving 19 bases between them. The CDR3 runs 17 residues. Germline values: CDR1 LNHDA, CDR2 SQIVND (reference sequence). CDR3 DNA: TGTGCCAGTGTCAAGCAAAAGTCAAAGACGAACACCGGGGAGCTGTTTTTT. Amino acid sequence: CASVKQKSKTNTGELFF.